This entry features one TCR beta chain sequence. Its antigen is undetermined. The V end lost 2 bases, the J end lost 8 bases, and 9 bases lay between the germline ends. The CDR3 length is 13 residues. Germline CDR1 MDHEN, CDR2 SYDVKM. The data stem from a study of cytomegalovirus exposure and HLA in healthy donors. Findings and limits, study-wide: The dataset shows that most TCR sequences were rare, while some public TCRs occurred in many donors. Listed as cytomegalovirus-associated were 170 or so TCR beta chains. It was reportedly the case that the classifier diagnosed cytomegalovirus status with high specificity and sensitivity.

The study drew the donors from its approximately 120-subject validation cohort, separate from the approximately 700-subject first cohort. TCRdb's table, derived via immunoSEQ multiplex PCR, lists solely in-frame clones and lacks some. This sample has around 110,000 clones, with about nine tenths found just once. The sequence was obtained from a woman aged 18-29 years in good health and CMV-seropositive. The gene calls are TRBV28 and TRBJ1-4, with a tentative D call TRBD1 (6 bases). The sample was PBMCs. The CDR3 DNA follows: TGTGCCAGCAGTTTAAACAGGGACGAAAAACTGTTTTTT. It encodes CASSLNRDEKLFF.